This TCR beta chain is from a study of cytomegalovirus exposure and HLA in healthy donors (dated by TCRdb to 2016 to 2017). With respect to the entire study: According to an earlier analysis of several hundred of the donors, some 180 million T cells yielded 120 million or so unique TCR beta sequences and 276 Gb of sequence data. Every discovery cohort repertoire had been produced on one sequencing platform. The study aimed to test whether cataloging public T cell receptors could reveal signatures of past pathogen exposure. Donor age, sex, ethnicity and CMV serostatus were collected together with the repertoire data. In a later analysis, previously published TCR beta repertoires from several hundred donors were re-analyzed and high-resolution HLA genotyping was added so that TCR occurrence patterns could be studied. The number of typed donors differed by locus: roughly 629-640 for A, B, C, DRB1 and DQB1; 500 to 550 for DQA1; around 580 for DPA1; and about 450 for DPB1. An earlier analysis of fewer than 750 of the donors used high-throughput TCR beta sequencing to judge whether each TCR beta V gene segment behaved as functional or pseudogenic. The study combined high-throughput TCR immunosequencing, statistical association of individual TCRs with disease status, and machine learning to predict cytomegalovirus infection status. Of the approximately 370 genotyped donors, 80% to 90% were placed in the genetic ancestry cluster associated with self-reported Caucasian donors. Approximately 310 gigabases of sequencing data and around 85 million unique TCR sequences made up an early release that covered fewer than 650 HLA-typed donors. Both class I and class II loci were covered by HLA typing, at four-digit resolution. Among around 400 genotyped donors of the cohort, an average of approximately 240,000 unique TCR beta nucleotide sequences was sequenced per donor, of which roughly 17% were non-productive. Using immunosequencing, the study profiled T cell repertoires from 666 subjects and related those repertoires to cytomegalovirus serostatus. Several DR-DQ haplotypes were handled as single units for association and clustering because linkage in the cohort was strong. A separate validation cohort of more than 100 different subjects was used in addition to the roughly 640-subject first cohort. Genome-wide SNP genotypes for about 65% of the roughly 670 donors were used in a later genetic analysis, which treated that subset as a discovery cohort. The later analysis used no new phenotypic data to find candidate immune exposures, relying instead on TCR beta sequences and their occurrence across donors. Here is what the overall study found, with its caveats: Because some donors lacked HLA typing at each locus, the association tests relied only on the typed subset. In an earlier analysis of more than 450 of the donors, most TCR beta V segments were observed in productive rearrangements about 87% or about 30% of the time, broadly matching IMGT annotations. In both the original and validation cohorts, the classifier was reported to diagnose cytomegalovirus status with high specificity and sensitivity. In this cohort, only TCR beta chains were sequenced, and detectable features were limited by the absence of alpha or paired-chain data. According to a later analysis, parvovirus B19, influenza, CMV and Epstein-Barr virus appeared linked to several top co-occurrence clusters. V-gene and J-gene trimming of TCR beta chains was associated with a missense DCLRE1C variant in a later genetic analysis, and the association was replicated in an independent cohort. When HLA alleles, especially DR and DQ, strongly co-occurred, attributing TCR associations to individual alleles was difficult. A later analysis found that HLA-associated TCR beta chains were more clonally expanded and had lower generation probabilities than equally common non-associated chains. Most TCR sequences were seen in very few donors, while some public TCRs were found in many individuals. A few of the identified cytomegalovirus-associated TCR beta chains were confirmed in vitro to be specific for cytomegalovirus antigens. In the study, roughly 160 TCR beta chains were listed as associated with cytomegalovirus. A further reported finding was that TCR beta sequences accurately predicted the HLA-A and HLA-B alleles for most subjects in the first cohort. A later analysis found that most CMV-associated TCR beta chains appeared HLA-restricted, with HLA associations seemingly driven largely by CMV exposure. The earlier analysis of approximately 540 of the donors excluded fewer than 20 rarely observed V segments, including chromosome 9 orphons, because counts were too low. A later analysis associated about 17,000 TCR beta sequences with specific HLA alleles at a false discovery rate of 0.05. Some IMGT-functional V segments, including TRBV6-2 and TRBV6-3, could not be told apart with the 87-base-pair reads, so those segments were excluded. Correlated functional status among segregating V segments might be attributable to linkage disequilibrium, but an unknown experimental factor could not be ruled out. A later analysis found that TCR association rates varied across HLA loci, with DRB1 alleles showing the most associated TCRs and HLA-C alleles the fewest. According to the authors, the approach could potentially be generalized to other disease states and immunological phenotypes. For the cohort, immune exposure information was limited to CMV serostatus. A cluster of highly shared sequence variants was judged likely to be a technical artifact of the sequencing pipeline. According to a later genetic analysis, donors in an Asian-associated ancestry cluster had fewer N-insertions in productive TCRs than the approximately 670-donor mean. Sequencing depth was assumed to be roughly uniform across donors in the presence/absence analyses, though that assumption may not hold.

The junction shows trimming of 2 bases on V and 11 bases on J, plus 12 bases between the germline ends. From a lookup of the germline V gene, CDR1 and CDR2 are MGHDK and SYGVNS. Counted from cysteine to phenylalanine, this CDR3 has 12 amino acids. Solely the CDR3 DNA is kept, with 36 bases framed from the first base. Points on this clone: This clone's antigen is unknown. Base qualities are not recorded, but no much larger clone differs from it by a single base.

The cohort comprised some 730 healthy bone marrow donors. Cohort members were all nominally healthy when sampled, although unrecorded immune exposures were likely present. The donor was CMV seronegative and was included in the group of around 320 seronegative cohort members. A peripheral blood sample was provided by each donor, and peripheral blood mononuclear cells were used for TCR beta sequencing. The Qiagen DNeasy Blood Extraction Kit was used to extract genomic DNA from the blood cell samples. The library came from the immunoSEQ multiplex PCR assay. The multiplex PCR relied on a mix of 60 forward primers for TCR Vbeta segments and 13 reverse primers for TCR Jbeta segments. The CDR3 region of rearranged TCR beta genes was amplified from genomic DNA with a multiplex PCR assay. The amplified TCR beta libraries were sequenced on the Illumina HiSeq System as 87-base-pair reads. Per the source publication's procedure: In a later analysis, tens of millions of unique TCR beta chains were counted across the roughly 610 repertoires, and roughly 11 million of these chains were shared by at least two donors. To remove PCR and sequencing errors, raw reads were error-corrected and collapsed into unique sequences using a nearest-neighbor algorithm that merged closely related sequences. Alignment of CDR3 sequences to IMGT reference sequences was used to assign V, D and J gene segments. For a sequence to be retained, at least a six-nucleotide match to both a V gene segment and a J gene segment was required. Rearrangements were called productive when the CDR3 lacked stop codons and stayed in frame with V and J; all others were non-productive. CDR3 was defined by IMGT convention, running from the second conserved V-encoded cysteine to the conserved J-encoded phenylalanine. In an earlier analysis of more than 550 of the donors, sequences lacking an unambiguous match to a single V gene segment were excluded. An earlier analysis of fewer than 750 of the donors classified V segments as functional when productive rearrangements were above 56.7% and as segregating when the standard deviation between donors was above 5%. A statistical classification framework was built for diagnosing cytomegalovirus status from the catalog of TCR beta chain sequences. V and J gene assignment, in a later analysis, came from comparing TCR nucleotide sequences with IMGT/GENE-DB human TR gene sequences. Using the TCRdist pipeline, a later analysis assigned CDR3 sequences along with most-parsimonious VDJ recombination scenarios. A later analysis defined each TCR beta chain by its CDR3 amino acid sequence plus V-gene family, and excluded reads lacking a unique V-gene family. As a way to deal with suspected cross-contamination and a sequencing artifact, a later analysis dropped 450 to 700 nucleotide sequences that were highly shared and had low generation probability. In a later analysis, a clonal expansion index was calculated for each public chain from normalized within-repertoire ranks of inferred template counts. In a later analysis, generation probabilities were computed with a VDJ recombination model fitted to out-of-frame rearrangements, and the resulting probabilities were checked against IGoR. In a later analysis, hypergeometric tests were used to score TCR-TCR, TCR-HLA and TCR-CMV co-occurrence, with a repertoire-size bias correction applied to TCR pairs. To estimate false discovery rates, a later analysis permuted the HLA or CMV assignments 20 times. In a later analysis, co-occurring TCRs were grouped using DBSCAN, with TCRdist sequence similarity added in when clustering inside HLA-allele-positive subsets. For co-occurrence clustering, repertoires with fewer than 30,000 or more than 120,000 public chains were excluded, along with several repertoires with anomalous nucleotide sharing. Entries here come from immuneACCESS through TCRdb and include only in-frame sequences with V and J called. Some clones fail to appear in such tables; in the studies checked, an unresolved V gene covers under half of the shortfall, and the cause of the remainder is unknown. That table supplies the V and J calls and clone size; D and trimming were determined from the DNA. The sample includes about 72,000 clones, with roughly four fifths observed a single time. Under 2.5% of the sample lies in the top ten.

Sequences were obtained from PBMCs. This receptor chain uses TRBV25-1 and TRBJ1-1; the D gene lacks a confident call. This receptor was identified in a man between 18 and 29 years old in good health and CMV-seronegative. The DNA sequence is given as TGTGCCAGCAGTGAACTTGGGGAGTATGCTTTCTTT. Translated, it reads CASSELGEYAFF.